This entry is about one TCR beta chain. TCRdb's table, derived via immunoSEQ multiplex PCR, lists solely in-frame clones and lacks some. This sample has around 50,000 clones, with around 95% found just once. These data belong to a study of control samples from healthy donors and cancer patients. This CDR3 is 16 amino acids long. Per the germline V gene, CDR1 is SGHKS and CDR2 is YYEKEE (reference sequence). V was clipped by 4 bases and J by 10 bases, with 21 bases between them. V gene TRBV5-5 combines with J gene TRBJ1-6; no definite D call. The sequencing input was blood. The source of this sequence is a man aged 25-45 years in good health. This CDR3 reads CASSPRWAVVGSPLHF. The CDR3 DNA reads TGTGCCAGCAGCCCTAGATGGGCGGTGGTGGGATCACCCCTCCACTTT. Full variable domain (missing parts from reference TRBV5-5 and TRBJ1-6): DAGVTQSPTHLIKTRGQQVTLRCSPISGHKSVSWYQQVLGQGPQFIFQYYEKEERGRGNFPDRFSARQFPNYSSELNVNALLLGDSALYLCASSPRWAVVGSPLHFGNGTRLTVT.